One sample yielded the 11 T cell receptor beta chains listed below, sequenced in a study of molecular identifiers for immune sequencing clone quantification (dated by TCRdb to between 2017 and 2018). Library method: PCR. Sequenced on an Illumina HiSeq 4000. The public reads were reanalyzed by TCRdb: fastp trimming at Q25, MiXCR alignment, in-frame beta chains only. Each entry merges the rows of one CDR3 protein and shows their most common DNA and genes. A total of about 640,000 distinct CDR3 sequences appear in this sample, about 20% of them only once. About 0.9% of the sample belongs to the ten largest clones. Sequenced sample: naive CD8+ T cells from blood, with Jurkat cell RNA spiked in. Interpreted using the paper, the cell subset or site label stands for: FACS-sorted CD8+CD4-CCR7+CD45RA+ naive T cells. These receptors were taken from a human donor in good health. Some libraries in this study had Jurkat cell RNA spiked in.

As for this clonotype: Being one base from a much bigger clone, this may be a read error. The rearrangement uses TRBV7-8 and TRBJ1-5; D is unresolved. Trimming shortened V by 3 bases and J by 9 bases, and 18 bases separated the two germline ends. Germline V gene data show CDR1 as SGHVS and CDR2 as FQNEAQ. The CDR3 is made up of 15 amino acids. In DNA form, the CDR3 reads TGTGCCAGCAGCTTTTTGGAGGGATTTTATCGGCCCCAGCATTTT. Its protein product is CASSFLEGFYRPQHF.

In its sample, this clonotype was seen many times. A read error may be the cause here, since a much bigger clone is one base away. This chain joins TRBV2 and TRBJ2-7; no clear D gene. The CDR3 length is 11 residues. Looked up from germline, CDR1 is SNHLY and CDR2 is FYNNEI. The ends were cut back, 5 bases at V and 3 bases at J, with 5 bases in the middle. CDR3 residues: CASSPFYEQYF. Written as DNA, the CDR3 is TGTGCCAGCAGTCCGTTCTACGAGCAGTACTTC.

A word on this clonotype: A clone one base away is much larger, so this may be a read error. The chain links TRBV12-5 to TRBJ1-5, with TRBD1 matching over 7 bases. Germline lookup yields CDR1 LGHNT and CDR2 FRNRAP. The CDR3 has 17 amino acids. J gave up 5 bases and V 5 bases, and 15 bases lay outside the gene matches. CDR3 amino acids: CASGPAIEDRLDQPQHF. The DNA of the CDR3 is TGTGCTAGTGGTCCAGCCATCGAGGACAGGTTGGATCAGCCCCAGCATTTT.

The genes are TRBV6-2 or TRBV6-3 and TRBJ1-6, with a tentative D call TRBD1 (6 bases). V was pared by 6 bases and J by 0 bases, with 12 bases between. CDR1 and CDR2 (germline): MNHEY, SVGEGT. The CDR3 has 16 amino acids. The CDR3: CASSTGRGSYNSPLHF. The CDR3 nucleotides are TGTGCCAGCAGCACAGGGCGGGGCTCCTATAATTCACCCCTCCACTTT.

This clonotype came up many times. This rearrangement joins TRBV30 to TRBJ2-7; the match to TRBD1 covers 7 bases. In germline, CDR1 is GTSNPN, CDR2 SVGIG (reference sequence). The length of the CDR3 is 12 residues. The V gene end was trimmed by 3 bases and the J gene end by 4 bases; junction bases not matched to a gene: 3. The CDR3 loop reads CAWSGRGYEQYF. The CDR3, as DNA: TGTGCCTGGAGCGGCAGGGGGTACGAGCAGTACTTC.

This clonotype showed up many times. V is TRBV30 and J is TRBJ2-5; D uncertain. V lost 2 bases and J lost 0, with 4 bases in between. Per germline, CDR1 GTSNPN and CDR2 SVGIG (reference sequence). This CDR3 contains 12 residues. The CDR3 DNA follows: TGTGCCTGGAGTCAAGACCAAGAGACCCAGTACTTC. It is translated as CAWSQDQETQYF.

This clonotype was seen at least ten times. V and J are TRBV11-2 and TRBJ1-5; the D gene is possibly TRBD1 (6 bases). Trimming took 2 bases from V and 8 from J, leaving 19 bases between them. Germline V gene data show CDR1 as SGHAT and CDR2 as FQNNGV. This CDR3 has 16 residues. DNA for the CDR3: TGTGCCAGCAGCTTAAGTGGTTCCGGGGGGCTAGAGCCCCAGCATTTT. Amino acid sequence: CASSLSGSGGLEPQHF.

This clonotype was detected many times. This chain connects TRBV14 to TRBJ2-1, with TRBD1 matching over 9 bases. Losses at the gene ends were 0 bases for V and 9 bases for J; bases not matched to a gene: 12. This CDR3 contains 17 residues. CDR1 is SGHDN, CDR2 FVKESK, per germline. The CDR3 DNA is TGTGCCAGCAGCCAAGAACCCCCCGGGACAGGGTACGGTGAGCAGTTCTTC. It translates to CASSQEPPGTGYGEQFF.

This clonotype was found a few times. This chain's CDR3 is CAWSVMDIAYEQYF. In DNA form, the CDR3 reads TGTGCCTGGAGTGTTATGGACATAGCCTACGAGCAGTACTTC. This rearrangement joins TRBV30 to TRBJ2-7; D perhaps matches TRBD1 (5 bases). V was shortened by 0 bases and J by 2 bases, with 11 bases between the two germline ends. CDR1 is GTSNPN, CDR2 SVGIG, per germline (reference sequence). The CDR3 is made up of 14 amino acids.

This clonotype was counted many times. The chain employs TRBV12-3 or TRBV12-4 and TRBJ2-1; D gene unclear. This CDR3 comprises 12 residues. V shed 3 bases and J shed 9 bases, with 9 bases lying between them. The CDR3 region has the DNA TGTGCCAGCAGTTTTAGTGTGACTGAGCAGTTCTTC. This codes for CASSFSVTEQFF.

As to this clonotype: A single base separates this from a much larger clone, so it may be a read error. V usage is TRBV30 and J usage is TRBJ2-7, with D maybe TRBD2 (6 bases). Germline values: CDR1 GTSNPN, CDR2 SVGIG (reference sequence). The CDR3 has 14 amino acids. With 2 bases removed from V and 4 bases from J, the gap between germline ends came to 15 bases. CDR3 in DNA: TGTGCCTGGAGTCGAAGGGACGGGGGATACGAGCAGTACTTC. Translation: CAWSRRDGGYEQYF.